These 10 T cell receptor beta chains share one sample of origin, sequenced in a study of T cell repertoires in cytomegalovirus infection. TCRdb reprocessed the reads via MiXCR and lists one record per CDR3 protein. The sample records 510,000 or so distinct CDR3 sequences, 26% being singletons. The specimen sequenced was PBMCs. All receptors derive from a human donor in good health (CMV status not recorded). Some clones in this sample may be carry-over from other donors' samples.

V usage is TRBV20-1 and J usage is TRBJ2-7; D is unresolved. This CDR3 is built from 14 residues. The V end was cut by 0 bases, the J end by 4 bases, with 13 bases between. CDR1 is DFQATT and CDR2 is SNEGSKA in the germline V gene (reference sequence). The CDR3 here is CSAREVQLGYEQYF. CDR3 in DNA: TGCAGTGCTAGAGAGGTACAGTTGGGGTACGAGCAGTACTTC.

The table lists this clonotype with a count of one. The V and J genes are TRBV6-2 or TRBV6-3 and TRBJ2-7; TRBD2 might be the D (5 bases). The CDR3 totals 12 residues. V lost 4 bases and J 3 bases, leaving 7 bases between the germline ends. Germline values: CDR1 MNHEY, CDR2 SVGEGT. The CDR3 DNA reads TGTGCCAGCAGTTTCGGGGTCTACGAGCAGTACTTC. Protein sequence: CASSFGVYEQYF.

The J gene is TRBJ1-5, the V gene TRBV19; possible D gene TRBD1, 5 bases. CDR3 length: 16 amino acids. Germline V gene lookup returns CDR1 LNHDA and CDR2 SQIVND (reference sequence). Deletions cut 6 bases from V and 1 base from J, with 16 bases between. The CDR3 sequence: CASSLIRVLSNQPQHF. CDR3 DNA sequence: TGTGCCAGTAGCCTCATCAGGGTTTTGAGCAATCAGCCCCAGCATTTT.

With respect to this clonotype: This may arise from a read error, as a much more abundant clone is one base away. The gene calls are TRBV7-2 and TRBJ1-2; the D gene is possibly TRBD1 (6 bases). The V end was cut by 5 bases, the J end by 5 bases, with 15 bases between. This CDR3 spans 14 amino acids. The V gene's germline CDR1 is SGHTA and CDR2 FQGNSA. The CDR3 sequence: CASSGGRGGYGYTF. CDR3 in DNA: TGTGCCAGCAGCGGGGGCAGGGGAGGGTATGGCTACACCTTC.

The chain uses TRBV19 and TRBJ1-5; D is unclear. The CDR3 sequence is 13 residues long. V was shortened by 8 bases and J by 0 bases, with 8 bases between the two germline ends. Germline CDR1 is LNHDA and CDR2 is SQIVND (reference sequence). The CDR3 bases are TGTGCCAGTCAGACGGATAGCAATCAGCCCCAGCATTTT. Its translation: CASQTDSNQPQHF.

This clonotype appeared a single time. The V and J genes are TRBV19 and TRBJ2-7; D uncertain. V was clipped by 6 bases and J by 6 bases, with 9 bases between them. This CDR3 has 11 residues. Germline CDR1 LNHDA, CDR2 SQIVND (reference sequence). The CDR3 sequence: CASRGFCEQYV. CDR3 DNA: TGTGCCAGTAGAGGATTTTGCGAGCAGTACGTC.

This clonotype was picked up a small number of times. The chain joins TRBV20-1 to TRBJ1-2; D is uncertain. The CDR3 totals 15 residues. Germline V CDR1 and CDR2: DFQATT, SNEGSKA (reference sequence). V was pared by 0 bases and J by 4 bases, with 15 bases between. The CDR3 DNA follows: TGCAGTGCTAGAGACCGAGGGAGGAGAAGCTATGGCTACACCTTC. Translation: CSARDRGRRSYGYTF.

In its sample, this clonotype was seen a few times. This chain joins TRBV25-1 and TRBJ2-3, with TRBD2 matching over 7 bases. Per germline, CDR1 MGHDK and CDR2 SYGVNS. This CDR3 is built from 16 residues. V dropped 3 bases and J dropped 2; count of bases not matched to a gene: 8. CDR3 DNA sequence: TGTGCCAGCAGTGAGCTACGCGGGAGAGTCACAGATACGCAGTATTTT. This translates into CASSELRGRVTDTQYF.

The chain combines TRBV15 with TRBJ2-5; D may be TRBD1 or TRBD2 (7 bases each). Between the trimmed V and J ends, which lost 3 bases and 5 bases, there was a span of 13 bases. Germline V gene lookup returns CDR1 LNHNV and CDR2 YYDKDF (reference sequence). The CDR3 has 14 residues. The CDR3 sequence is CATSSRGGEETQYF. The CDR3 nucleotides are TGTGCCACCAGCAGCAGGGGGGGAGAGGAGACCCAGTACTTC.

This clonotype came up many times. The chain carries TRBV7-2 and TRBJ1-2, with D tentatively TRBD1 (5 bases). CDR3 length: 15 amino acids. The V gene lost 5 bases and the J gene lost 6 bases, with 19 bases spanning the gap. The V gene's germline CDR1 is SGHTA and CDR2 FQGNSA. For the CDR3, the DNA is TGTGCCAGCAGCCTCCAAGCCGGGACCCCGGATGGCTACACCTTC. Protein product: CASSLQAGTPDGYTF.